These 14 T cell receptor beta chains originate from one sample sequenced in a study of glioma-infiltrating T cells. The iRepertoire nested amplicon-rescue multiplex PCR amplified TCR alpha and beta CDR3s from RNA. TCRdb reprocessed the multiplex PCR reads with MiXCR, giving one entry per CDR3 protein. The repertoire holds about 140,000 distinct CDR3 sequences, 39% seen once, with around 20% in the top ten. Sequenced input: glioma tissue, nonneoplastic brain tissue, or PBMCs (not recorded which). Receptors originate from a human donor with low-grade glioma or glioblastoma, undergoing nonglioma brain surgery, or in good health (not recorded which).

This clonotype was observed a few times. V usage is TRBV7-2 and J usage is TRBJ2-5; unclear D gene. Germline assignment: CDR1 SGHTA and CDR2 FQGNSA. The CDR3 has 13 amino acids. V lost 5 bases and J lost 1, with 8 bases in between. DNA of the CDR3: TGTGCCAGCAGCCCTCTCCCCCAAGAGACCCAGTACTTC. Translated: CASSPLPQETQYF.

The chain uses TRBV20-1 and TRBJ2-3, with a possible D match to TRBD2 (6 bases). This CDR3 has 14 amino acids. CDR1 is DFQATT and CDR2 is SNEGSKA in the germline V gene (reference sequence). The V end lost 2 bases, the J end lost 6 bases, and 15 bases lay between the germline ends. CDR3 residues: CSARIAGGGDTQYF. In DNA, the CDR3 is TGCAGTGCTAGAATAGCAGGAGGAGGGGATACGCAGTATTTT.

The V call is TRBV27, the J call TRBJ2-5; D is ambiguous. Trimming shortened V by 8 bases and J by 4 bases, and 14 bases separated the two germline ends. Germline CDR1 reads MNHEY; CDR2 reads SMNVEV (reference sequence). This CDR3 region has 13 residues. CDR3 coding DNA: TGTGCCAGCTCAGCGCGAGTAGGAGAGACCCAGTACTTC. Its translation: CASSARVGETQYF.

A few counts support this clonotype. The V call is TRBV7-2, the J call TRBJ2-3, with D possibly being TRBD1 (5 bases). Germline V gene sequence: CDR1 SGHTA, CDR2 FQGNSA. This CDR3 contains 14 residues. The V end lost 4 bases, the J end lost 2 bases, and 10 bases lay between the germline ends. The CDR3 protein is CASSWRQSTDTQYF. CDR3 sequence (DNA): TGTGCCAGCAGCTGGAGACAGTCCACAGATACGCAGTATTTT.

To note about this clonotype: This may arise from a read error, as a much more abundant clone is one base away. J is TRBJ2-1 and V is TRBV28; D remains unclear. The CDR3 sequence is 12 residues long. CDR1 is MDHEN, CDR2 SYDVKM, per germline. As DNA, the CDR3 is TGTGCCGGCAGTTCCGGAACCTCTGAGCAGTTCTTC. Translated, it gives CAGSSGTSEQFF.

The chain links TRBV11-2 to TRBJ1-2; perhaps TRBD1 as D (5 bases). V lost 1 base and J lost 6, with 6 bases in between. CDR1 SGHAT and CDR2 FQNNGV come from the germline V gene. The CDR3 has 12 amino acids. Here the CDR3 DNA reads TGTGCCAGCAGCTTAGCAGGGAATGGCTACACCTTC. This codes for CASSLAGNGYTF.

This sequence joins TRBV6-2 or TRBV6-3 and TRBJ2-5, with 10 bases identical to TRBD1. The germline CDR1 and CDR2 sequences are MNHEY and SVGEGT. CDR3 length: 14 amino acids. The V segment lost 4 bases and the J segment 5 bases; nucleotides outside the gene matches: 4. CDR3 coding DNA: TGTGCCAGCAGTTCGGGACAGGGGCCGGAGACCCAGTACTTC. Translated, it gives CASSSGQGPETQYF.

CDR3: CASSLQGGAYEQYF. The CDR3 coding sequence is TGTGCCAGCAGCCTACAAGGAGGCGCCTACGAGCAGTACTTC. The V gene is TRBV7-2, the J gene TRBJ2-7, with D possibly matching TRBD2 (5 bases). The CDR3 is made up of 14 amino acids. Germline V gene data show CDR1 as SGHTA and CDR2 as FQGNSA. The V gene lost 5 bases and the J gene lost 2 bases, with 13 bases spanning the gap.

The rearrangement links TRBV4-1 to TRBJ2-1; TRBD2 aligns across 7 bases. V was clipped by 3 bases and J by 3 bases; unmatched bases: 17. CDR1 MGHRA and CDR2 YSYEKL come from the germline V gene. The CDR3 contains 19 residues. CDR3 bases: TGCGCCAGCAGCCAGGATAGGACTAGGGAGGGATTATACTACAATGAGCAGTTCTTC. Protein product: CASSQDRTREGLYYNEQFF.

Here the CDR3 reads CASSVASYEQYF. The DNA for the CDR3 is TGCGCCAGCAGTGTGGCCTCCTACGAGCAGTACTTC. The gene calls are TRBV10-1 and TRBJ2-7, with D hard to call. Trimming pared 4 bases from V and 0 bases from J, leaving 4 bases between. CDR1 WNHNN and CDR2 SYGVQD come from the germline V gene (reference sequence). The CDR3 covers 12 residues.

About this clonotype itself: The junction shows a germline mismatch at one end, possibly a read error. V and J are TRBV3-1 and TRBJ1-5; no clear D. This CDR3 comprises 13 residues. Per germline, CDR1 LGHDT and CDR2 YNNKEL (reference sequence). The CDR3 DNA follows: TGTGCCAGCAGCCAAGTGGGAGGGCAGCCCCAGCGTTTT. Translating gives CASSQVGGQPQRF. Looking up the rest from reference TRBV3-1 and TRBJ1-5 gives the full variable domain: DTAVSQTPKYLVTQMGNDKSIKCEQNLGHDTMYWYKQDSKKFLKIMFSYNNKELIINETVPNRFSPKSPDKAHLNLHINSLELGDSAVYFCASSQVGGQPQRFGDGTRLSIL.

This chain joins TRBV28 and TRBJ2-7, with D perhaps TRBD1 (6 bases). V was cut by 6 bases and J by 7 bases, with 13 bases left in between. The CDR3 covers 12 residues. CDR1 is MDHEN and CDR2 is SYDVKM in the germline V gene. CDR3 nucleotide sequence: TGTGCCAGCAGAAAGGGGGTTCGTGAGCAGTACTTC. Protein product: CASRKGVREQYF.

The table lists this clonotype with a few counts. The chain recombines TRBV10-1 with TRBJ2-3; D not certain. The germline gives CDR1 WNHNN, CDR2 SYGVQD (reference sequence). The V end was cut by 3 bases, the J end by 3 bases, with 10 bases between. The CDR3 length is 14 residues. Here the CDR3 DNA reads TGCGCCAGCAGTGACAGCCGTGGGACAGATACGCAGTATTTT. Protein: CASSDSRGTDTQYF.

This clonotype has a handful of counts. The chain is built from TRBV4-1 and TRBJ1-2, with D unclear. V shed 2 bases and J shed 8 bases, with 12 bases lying between them. Germline V gene sequence: CDR1 MGHRA, CDR2 YSYEKL. The CDR3 is 13 amino acids. CDR3 residues: CASSQLGVGGYTF. In DNA form, the CDR3 reads TGCGCCAGCAGCCAACTTGGGGTTGGCGGCTACACCTTC.